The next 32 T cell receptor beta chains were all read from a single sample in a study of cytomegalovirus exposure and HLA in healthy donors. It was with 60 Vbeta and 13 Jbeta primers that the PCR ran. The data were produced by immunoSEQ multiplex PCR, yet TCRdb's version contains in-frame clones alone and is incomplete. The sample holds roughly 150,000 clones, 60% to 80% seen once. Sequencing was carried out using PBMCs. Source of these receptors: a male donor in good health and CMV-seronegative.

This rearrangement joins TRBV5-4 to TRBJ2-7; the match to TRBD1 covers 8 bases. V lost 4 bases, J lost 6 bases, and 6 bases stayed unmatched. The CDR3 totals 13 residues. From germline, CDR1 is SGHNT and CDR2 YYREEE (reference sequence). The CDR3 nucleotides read TGTGCCAGCAGCACGGACAGGGCAAGCGAGCAGTACTTC. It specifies CASSTDRASEQYF.

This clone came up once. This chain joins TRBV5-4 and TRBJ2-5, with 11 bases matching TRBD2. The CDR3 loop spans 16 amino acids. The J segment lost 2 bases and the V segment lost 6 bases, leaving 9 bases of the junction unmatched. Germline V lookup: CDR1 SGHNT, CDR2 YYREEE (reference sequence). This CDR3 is CASTFRTSGYQETQYF. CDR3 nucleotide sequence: TGTGCCAGCACCTTCAGGACTAGCGGGTATCAAGAGACCCAGTACTTC.

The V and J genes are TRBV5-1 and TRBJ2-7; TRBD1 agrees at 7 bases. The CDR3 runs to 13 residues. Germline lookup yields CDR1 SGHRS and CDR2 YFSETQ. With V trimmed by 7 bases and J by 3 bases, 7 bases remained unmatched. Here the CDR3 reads CASRQGVGYEQYF. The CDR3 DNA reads TGCGCCAGCCGACAGGGTGTAGGCTACGAGCAGTACTTC.

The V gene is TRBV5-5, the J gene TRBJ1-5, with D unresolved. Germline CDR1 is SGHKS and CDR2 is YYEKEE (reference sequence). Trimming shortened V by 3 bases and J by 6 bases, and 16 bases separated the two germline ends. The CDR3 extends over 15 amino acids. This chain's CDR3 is CASSSVLGDGQPQHF. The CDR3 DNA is TGTGCCAGCAGCTCGGTTCTGGGAGATGGTCAGCCCCAGCATTTT. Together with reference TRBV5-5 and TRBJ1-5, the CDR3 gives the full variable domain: DAGVTQSPTHLIKTRGQQVTLRCSPISGHKSVSWYQQVLGQGPQFIFQYYEKEERGRGNFPDRFSARQFPNYSSELNVNALLLGDSALYLCASSSVLGDGQPQHFGDGTRLSIL.

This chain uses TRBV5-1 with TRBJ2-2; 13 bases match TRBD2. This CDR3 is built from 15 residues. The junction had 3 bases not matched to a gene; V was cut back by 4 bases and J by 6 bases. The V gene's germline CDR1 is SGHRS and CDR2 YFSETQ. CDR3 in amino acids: CASSPGLAGSGELFF. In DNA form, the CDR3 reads TGCGCCAGCAGCCCGGGACTAGCGGGATCCGGGGAGCTGTTTTTT.

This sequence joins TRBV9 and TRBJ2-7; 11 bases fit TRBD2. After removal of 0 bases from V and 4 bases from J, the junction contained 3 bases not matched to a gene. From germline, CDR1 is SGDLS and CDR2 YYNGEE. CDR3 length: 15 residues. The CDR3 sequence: CASSVDTSGSYEQYF. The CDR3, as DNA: TGTGCCAGCAGCGTAGACACTAGCGGGAGTTACGAGCAGTACTTC.

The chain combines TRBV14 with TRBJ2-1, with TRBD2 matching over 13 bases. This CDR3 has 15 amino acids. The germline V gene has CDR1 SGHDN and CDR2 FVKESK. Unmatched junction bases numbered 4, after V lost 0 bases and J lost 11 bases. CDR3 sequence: CASSQDTSGRVQQFF. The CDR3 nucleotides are TGTGCCAGCAGCCAAGATACTAGCGGGAGGGTCCAGCAGTTCTTC.

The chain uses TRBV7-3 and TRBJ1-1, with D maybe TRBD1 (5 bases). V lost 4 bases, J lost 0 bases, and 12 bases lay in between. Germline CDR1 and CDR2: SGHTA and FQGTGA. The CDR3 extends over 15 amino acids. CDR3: CASSSPRGMNTEAFF. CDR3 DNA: TGTGCCAGCAGCTCCCCTCGGGGGATGAACACTGAAGCTTTCTTT.

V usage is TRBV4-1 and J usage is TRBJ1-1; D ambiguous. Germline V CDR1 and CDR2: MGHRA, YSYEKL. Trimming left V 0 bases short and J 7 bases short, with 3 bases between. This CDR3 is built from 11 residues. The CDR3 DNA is TGCGCCAGCAGCCAAGATCATGAAGCTTTCTTT. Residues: CASSQDHEAFF.

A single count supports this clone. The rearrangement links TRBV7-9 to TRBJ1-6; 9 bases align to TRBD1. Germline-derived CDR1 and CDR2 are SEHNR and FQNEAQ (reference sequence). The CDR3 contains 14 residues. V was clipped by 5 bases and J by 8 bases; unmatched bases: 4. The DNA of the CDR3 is TGTGCCAGCAGCCCGGACAGGGGTTATTCACCCCTCCACTTT. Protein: CASSPDRGYSPLHF.

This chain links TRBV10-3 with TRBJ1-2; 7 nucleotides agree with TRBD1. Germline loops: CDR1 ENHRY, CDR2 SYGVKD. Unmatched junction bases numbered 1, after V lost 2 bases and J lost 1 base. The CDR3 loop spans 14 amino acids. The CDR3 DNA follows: TGTGCCATCAGTGAGCGGGACAGTAACTATGGCTACACCTTC. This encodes CAISERDSNYGYTF.

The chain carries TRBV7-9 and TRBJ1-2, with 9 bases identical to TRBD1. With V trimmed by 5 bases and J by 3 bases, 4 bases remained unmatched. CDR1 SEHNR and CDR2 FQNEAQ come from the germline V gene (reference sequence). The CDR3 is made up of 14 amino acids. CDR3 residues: CASSRTGGDYGYTF. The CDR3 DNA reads TGTGCCAGCAGCCGAACAGGGGGCGACTATGGCTACACCTTC.

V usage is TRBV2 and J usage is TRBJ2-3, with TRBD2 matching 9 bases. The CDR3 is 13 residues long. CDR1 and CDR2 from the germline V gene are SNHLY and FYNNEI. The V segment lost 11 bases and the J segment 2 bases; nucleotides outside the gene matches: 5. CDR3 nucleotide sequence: TGTGCCTCAAGGACTAGCGCCACAGATACGCAGTATTTT. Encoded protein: CASRTSATDTQYF. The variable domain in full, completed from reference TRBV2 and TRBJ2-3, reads EPEVTQTPSHQVTQMGQEVILRCVPISNHLYFYWYRQILGQKVEFLVSFYNNEISEKSEIFDDQFSVERPDGSNFTLKIRSTKLEDSAMYFCASRTSATDTQYFGPGTRLTVL.

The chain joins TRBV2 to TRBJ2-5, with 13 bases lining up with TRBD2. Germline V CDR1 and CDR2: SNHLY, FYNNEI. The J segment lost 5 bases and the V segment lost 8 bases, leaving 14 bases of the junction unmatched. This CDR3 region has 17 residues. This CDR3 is CASRTPGLAGLEETQYF. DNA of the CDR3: TGTGCCAGCCGTACCCCGGGACTAGCGGGGCTTGAGGAGACCCAGTACTTC.

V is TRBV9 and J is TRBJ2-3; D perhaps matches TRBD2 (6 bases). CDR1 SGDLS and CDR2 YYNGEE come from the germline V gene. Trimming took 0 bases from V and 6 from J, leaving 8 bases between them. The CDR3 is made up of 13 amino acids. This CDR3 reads CASSVVRGDTQYF. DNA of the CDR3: TGTGCCAGCAGCGTAGTACGGGGGGATACGCAGTATTTT.

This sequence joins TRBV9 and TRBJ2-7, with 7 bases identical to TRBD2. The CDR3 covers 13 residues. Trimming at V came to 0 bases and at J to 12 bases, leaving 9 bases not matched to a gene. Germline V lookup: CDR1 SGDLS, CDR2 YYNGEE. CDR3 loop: CASSVGGSGALYF. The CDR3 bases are TGTGCCAGCAGCGTAGGAGGCAGCGGGGCTCTGTACTTC. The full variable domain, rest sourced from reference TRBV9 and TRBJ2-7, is DSGVTQTPKHLITATGQRVTLRCSPRSGDLSVYWYQQSLDQGLQFLIQYYNGEERAKGNILERFSAQQFPDLHSELNLSSLELGDSALYFCASSVGGSGALYFGPGTRLTVT.

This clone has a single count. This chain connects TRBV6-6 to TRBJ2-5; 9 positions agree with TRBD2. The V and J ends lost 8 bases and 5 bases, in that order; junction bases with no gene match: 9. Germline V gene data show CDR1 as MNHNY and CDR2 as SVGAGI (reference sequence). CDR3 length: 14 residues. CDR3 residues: CASEGAGGDETQYF. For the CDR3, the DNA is TGTGCCAGCGAGGGGGCGGGAGGGGACGAGACCCAGTACTTC.

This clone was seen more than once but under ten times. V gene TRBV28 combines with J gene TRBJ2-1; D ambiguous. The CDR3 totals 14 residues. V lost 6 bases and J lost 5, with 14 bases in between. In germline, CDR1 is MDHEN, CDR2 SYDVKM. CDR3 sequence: CASRPGQANNEQFF. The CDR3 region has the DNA TGTGCCAGCAGGCCCGGCCAGGCCAACAATGAGCAGTTCTTC.

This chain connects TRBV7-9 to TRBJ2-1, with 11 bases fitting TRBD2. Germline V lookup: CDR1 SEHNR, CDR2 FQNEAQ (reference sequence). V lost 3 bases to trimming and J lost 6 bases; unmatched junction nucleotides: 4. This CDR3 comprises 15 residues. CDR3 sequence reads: CASSFGLAGSNEQFF. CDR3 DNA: TGTGCCAGCAGCTTCGGACTAGCGGGCTCCAATGAGCAGTTCTTC.

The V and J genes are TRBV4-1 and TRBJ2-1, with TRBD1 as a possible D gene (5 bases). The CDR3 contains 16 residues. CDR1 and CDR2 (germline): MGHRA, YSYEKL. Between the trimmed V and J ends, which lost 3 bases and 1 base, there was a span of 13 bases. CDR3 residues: CASSQIQASSYNEQFF. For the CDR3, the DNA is TGCGCCAGCAGCCAGATACAGGCCTCTTCCTACAATGAGCAGTTCTTC.

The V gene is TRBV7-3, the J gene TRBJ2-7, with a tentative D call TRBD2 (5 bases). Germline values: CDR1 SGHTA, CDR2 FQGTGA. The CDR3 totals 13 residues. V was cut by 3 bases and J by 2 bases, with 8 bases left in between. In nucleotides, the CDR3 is TGTGCCAGCAGCTTGGACTGGGCCTACGAGCAGTACTTC. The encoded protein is CASSLDWAYEQYF.

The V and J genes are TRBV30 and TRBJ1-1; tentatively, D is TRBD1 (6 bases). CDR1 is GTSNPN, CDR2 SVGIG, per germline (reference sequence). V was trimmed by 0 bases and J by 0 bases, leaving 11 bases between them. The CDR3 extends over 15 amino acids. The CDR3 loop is CAWSVGGAMNTEAFF. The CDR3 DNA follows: TGTGCCTGGAGTGTGGGGGGGGCGATGAACACTGAAGCTTTCTTT.

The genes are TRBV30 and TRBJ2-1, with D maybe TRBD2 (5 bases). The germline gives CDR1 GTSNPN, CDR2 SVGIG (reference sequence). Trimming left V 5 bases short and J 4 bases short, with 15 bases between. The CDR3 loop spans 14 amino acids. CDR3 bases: TGTGCCTGGGCCACGAGCGGCCCATACAATGAGCAGTTCTTC. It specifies CAWATSGPYNEQFF. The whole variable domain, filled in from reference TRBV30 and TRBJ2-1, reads SQTIHQWPATLVQPVGSPLSLECTVEGTSNPNLYWYRQAAGRGLQLLFYSVGIGQISSEVPQNLSASRPQDRQFILSSKKLLLSDSGFYLCAWATSGPYNEQFFGPGTRLTVL.

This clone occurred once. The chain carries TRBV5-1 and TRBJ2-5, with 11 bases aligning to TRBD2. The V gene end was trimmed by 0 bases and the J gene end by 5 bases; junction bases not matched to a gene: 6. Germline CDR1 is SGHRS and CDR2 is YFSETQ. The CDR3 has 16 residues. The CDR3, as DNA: TGCGCCAGCAGCTTGGAAGTAGCGGGAGGGGGGGAGACCCAGTACTTC. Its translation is CASSLEVAGGGETQYF.

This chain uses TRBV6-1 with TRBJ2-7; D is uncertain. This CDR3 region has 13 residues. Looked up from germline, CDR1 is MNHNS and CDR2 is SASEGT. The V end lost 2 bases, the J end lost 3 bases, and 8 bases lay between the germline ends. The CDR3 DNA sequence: TGTGCCAGCAGTGAACCTTTCGGCTACGAGCAGTACTTC. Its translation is CASSEPFGYEQYF.

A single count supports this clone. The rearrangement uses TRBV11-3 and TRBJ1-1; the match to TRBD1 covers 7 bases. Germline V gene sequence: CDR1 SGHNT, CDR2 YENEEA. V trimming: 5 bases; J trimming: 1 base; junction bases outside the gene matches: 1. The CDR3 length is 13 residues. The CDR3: CASSRTGNTEAFF. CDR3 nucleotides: TGTGCCAGCAGCCGGACAGGGAACACTGAAGCTTTCTTT.

The CDR3 nucleotides are TGTGCCAGCAGGGAGGGATCTCAGCTCGAGCAGTACTTC. It specifies CASREGSQLEQYF. This rearrangement joins TRBV5-4 to TRBJ2-7, with D possibly being TRBD2 (6 bases). With 5 bases removed from V and 6 bases from J, the gap between germline ends came to 15 bases. CDR1 SGHNT and CDR2 YYREEE come from the germline V gene (reference sequence). The CDR3 has 13 amino acids.

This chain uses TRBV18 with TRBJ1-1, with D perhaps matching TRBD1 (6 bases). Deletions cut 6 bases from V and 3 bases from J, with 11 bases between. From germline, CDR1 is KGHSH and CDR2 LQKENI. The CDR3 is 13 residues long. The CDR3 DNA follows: TGTGCCAGCTCGCCCAGGGGAGACACTGAAGCTTTCTTT. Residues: CASSPRGDTEAFF.

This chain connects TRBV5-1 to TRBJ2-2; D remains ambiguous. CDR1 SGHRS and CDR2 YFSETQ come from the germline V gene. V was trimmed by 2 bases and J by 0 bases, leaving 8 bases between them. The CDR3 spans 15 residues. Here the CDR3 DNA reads TGCGCCAGCAGCTTTAACACCGCGAACACCGGGGAGCTGTTTTTT. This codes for CASSFNTANTGELFF.

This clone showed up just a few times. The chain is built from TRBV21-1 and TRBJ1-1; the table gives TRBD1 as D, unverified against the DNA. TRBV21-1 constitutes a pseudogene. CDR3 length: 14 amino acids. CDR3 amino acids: CASNLRGASTEAFF. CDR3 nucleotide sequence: TGTGCCAGCAACCTCAGGGGGGCAAGCACTGAAGCTTTCTTT.

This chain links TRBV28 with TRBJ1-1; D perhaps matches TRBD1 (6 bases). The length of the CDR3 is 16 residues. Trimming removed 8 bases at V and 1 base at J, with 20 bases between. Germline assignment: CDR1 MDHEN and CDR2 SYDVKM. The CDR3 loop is CASRGGASGWNTEAFF. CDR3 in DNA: TGTGCCAGCCGTGGGGGGGCCTCAGGGTGGAACACTGAAGCTTTCTTT.

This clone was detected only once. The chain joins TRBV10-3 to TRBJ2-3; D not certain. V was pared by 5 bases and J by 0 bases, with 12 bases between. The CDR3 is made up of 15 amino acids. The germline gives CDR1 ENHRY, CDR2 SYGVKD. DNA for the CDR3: TGTGCCATCAGTCAACTGGCGGATAGCACAGATACGCAGTATTTT. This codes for CAISQLADSTDTQYF.